Listed below are T cell receptor beta chains from one sample, sequenced in a study of Ad26.COV2.S vaccination and SARS-CoV-2 variants. Repertoires were generated with immunoSEQ multiplex PCR, while TCRdb's copy carries only in-frame clones and drops some. The sample has 350,000 to 400,000 clones, approximately 86% seen once. Material: peripheral blood, obtained in a trial of Ad26.COV2.S vaccine versus placebo. These receptors were obtained from a person between 18 and 65 years old who received the Ad26.COV2.S COVID-19 vaccine or a placebo. The CDR3 runs from the conserved cysteine through the conserved F or W.

v_call,j_call,cdr3_length,cdr3_aa
TRBV10-1,TRBJ2-7,13,CASSAGTRNEQYF
TRBV3-1/TRBV3-2,TRBJ1-5,15,CASSQGTGGGQPQHF
TRBV11-2,TRBJ1-2,16,CASSYHGDRGNYGYTF
TRBV5-6,TRBJ1-2,13,CASSQDRAEGYTF
TRBV10-3,TRBJ1-1,16,CAIRVTEGSGNTEAFF
TRBV9,TRBJ1-2,12,CASSGQGEGYTF
TRBV5-4,TRBJ2-3,16,CASSLRAGTGHDTQYF
TRBV5-1,TRBJ2-3,14,CASRGSVSTDTQYF
TRBV10-3,TRBJ2-3,15,CAISAQRGGHDTQYF
TRBV9,TRBJ2-3,13,CASSVGGPDTQYF
TRBV5-6,TRBJ1-5,14,CASSLGGGLEPQHF
TRBV12-3/TRBV12-4,TRBJ2-5,13,CASSRSGPETQYF
TRBV18,TRBJ1-2,18,CASSPGVGRGPTNYGYTF
TRBV19,TRBJ1-1,15,CASSSSTDGRTEAFF
TRBV5-8,TRBJ1-2,15,CASSLSTGLIYGYTF
TRBV27,TRBJ1-2,13,CASSLGQHYGYTF
TRBV5-8,TRBJ1-4,14,CASSLEGGNEKLFF
TRBV19,TRBJ1-1,16,CASSIGEQGARTEAFF
TRBV6-5,TRBJ1-6,14,CASSSSAYNSPLHF
TRBV5-1,TRBJ1-3,14,CASKPGRSENTIYF
TRBV30,TRBJ1-2,17,CAWSHGTGELEMRGYTF
TRBV29-1,TRBJ1-1,15,CSVATRTVMNTEAFF
TRBV27,TRBJ2-1,15,CASSFGLAAYNEQFF
TRBV7-2,TRBJ2-6,18,CASSILGGSVPGANVLTF
TRBV27,TRBJ2-2,18,CASSLWYIRGANTGELFF
TRBV19,TRBJ1-5,15,CASRLGQYSNQPQHF
TRBV10-1,TRBJ2-5,15,CASSESGRGPETQYF
TRBV7-9,TRBJ2-5,18,CASSLGAHGDRFLETQYF
TRBV11-2,TRBJ2-1,16,CASSSQLAGVRNEQFF
TRBV10-3,TRBJ2-2,15,CATRTGGFNTGELFF
TRBV18,TRBJ1-3,15,CASSADSGSGNTIYF
TRBV3-1/TRBV3-2,TRBJ1-6,15,CASSQESGVNSPLHF
TRBV2,TRBJ2-3,16,CASSSGTTPFTDTQYF
TRBV27,TRBJ1-6,21,CASSFTSGTGDFSSYNSPLHF
TRBV21-1,TRBJ1-2,16,CASSARQGAGPGGYTF
TRBV14,TRBJ2-3,14,CASSQWTGTDTQYF
TRBV6-5,TRBJ1-4,13,CASDRLVNEKLFF
TRBV28,TRBJ1-5,16,CASSLIPGYSNQPQHF